This T cell receptor (beta chain) stems from a study of CD8 T cells in ankylosing spondylitis (dated by TCRdb to 2016 to 2017). Background for the entire study: T cell receptor beta repertoires were profiled in healthy donors and ankylosing spondylitis patients so that disease-linked TCR variants could be found. The full study cohort was made up of 25 ankylosing spondylitis patients and 95 to 130 healthy donors. Peripheral blood samples were taken, and synovial fluid was additionally collected from ankylosing spondylitis patients.

Details on this clonotype: This receptor's antigen is unknown. Base-call qualities are not available, and no considerably larger clone is one nucleotide away.

The paper's findings and limits, for the study overall: Significant enrichment of the disease-linked clones was reported in matched synovial fluid samples from ankylosing spondylitis patients. In peripheral blood, the disease-linked clones were found at relatively low frequencies and had a CD8+ phenotype. Some motif variants had previously been reported in the synovial fluid and blood of reactive arthritis patients, which suggests shared mechanisms of disease initiation. A TCR beta motif of about 8 highly homologous amino acid variants appeared characteristic of blood from ankylosing spondylitis patients.

The sequencer listed for this sample is Illumina HiSeq 2500. TCR beta libraries were prepared by quantitative 5'-RACE with molecular barcodes. The paper's processing steps were these. A new computational method based on a probabilistic model of VDJ rearrangement was used to identify disease-linked TCR variants. TCRdb reworked the public reads: Q25 trimming with fastp, MiXCR clone assembly, productive beta chains retained. When rows share a CDR3 protein, they turn into one entry using the most common DNA and genes. These V and J calls are TCRdb output, not the study's own analysis. The sample data list hundreds of thousands of distinct CDR3 sequences, and roughly 18% of these were observed just once. The ten largest clones represent around 0.92% of the sample. The germline V gene yields SNHLY for CDR1 and FYNNEI for CDR2. V ends up 3 bases short and J 1 base short, with an unmatched junction base count of 3. From the cysteine up to the phenylalanine, the CDR3 has a length of 14 residues. Only the CDR3 part of the read is kept: 42 bases, read in frame from the first base.

This receptor was taken from a male donor with ankylosing spondylitis. Sequenced sample: blood, either unsorted or a sorted T cell fraction (not recorded which). The chain employs TRBV2 and TRBJ2-7, with TRBD1 matching 7 junction bases. The nucleotides read TGTGCCAGCAGTGATACAGGGGTTTCCTACGAGCAGTACTTC. This encodes CASSDTGVSYEQYF.